This entry lists 29 T cell receptor beta chains sequenced from one sample in a study of tumor-infiltrating lymphocytes in primary liver carcinoma. Priming with a constant-region primer yielded TCR beta cDNA from 450 to 600 ng total RNA. Modified slightly, ARM-PCR produced TCR beta libraries over three nested multiplex PCR rounds. A C-beta reverse primer and TRBV1-TRBV30 forward primers served in each of the first two PCR rounds, at about 10 cycles apiece. A single record per CDR3 protein comes from TCRdb applying MiXCR to the multiplex PCR reads. The sample yields hundreds of thousands of distinct CDR3 sequences, about 60% seen once. Blood RNA came from unsorted whole blood; germline DNA was also extracted. Material for sequencing was peripheral blood. These receptors were obtained from a middle-aged man with primary liver carcinoma and hepatitis B virus infection.

Points on this clonotype: A read error may explain this, as a much larger clone is one base away. The chain couples TRBV5-6 to TRBJ1-1; no reliable D call. Looked up from germline, CDR1 is SGHDT and CDR2 is YYEEEE. The CDR3 extends over 12 amino acids. The DNA of the CDR3 is TGTGCCAGCAGCTTGATGGGCACTAAAGCTTTCTTT. This gives the protein CASSLMGTKAFF.

About this clonotype itself: Being one base from a much bigger clone, this may be a read error. CDR3 DNA sequence: TGCGCCAACAGTGAATGGCGGGCCTCCTACGAGCAGTACTTC. Translated: CANSEWRASYEQYF. V and J are TRBV10-2 and TRBJ2-7; D possibly corresponds to TRBD2 (5 bases). CDR3 length: 14 amino acids. Germline-derived CDR1 and CDR2 are WSHSY and SAAADI.

There are many counts of this clonotype. V gene TRBV6-2 or TRBV6-3 combines with J gene TRBJ2-3, with D possibly being TRBD2 (5 bases). The CDR3 is made up of 14 amino acids. Trimming left V 0 bases short and J 5 bases short, with 9 bases between. Germline V lookup: CDR1 MNHEY, CDR2 SVGEGT. This CDR3 reads CASSYSGVGDTQYF. As DNA, the CDR3 is TGTGCCAGCAGTTACTCGGGAGTTGGAGATACGCAGTATTTT.

About this clonotype itself: Germline and junction disagree at one end, which may indicate a read error. The chain recombines TRBV4-2 with TRBJ2-3, with a possible D match to TRBD2 (6 bases). CDR3 size: 15 residues. The germline CDR1 and CDR2 sequences are LGHNA and YNFKEQ. The CDR3 nucleotides are TGTGCCAGCAGCCCTAGGGTGGGACTCGCAGATACACAGTATTTT. Its translation is CASSPRVGLADTQYF.

With regard to this clonotype: It may be a read error: a sequence one base away is much more abundant. The chain joins TRBV5-5 to TRBJ1-2; D is unclear. Germline lookup yields CDR1 SGHKS and CDR2 YYEKEE (reference sequence). The CDR3 is 12 amino acids. In DNA form, the CDR3 reads TGTGACAGCAGCGGTCACACCTGGGGCTACACCTTC. As protein: CDSSGHTWGYTF.

On this clonotype itself: Here the CDR3 omits its conserved ending phenylalanine or tryptophan, so a read error is the likely source. V usage is TRBV4-3 and J usage is TRBJ2-3; 12 nucleotides align to TRBD2. Germline V lookup: CDR1 LGHNA, CDR2 YSLEER. CDR3 length: 18 residues. Here the CDR3 reads CASNQGTTSGRLTDTQYV. The CDR3 DNA reads TGCGCCAGCAACCAAGGTACCACTAGCGGGAGGCTCACAGATACGCAGTATGTT.

With respect to this clonotype: Given the absence of the conserved phenylalanine or tryptophan at the CDR3 end, a read error is likely. V usage is TRBV4-2 and J usage is TRBJ1-5, with TRBD1 matching 9 bases. This CDR3 has 15 amino acids. The trim removed 4 bases at V and 4 bases at J, leaving 5 bases unmatched. Germline V CDR1 and CDR2: LGHNA, YNFKEQ. CDR3 region: CASSRDRAPNQPQHL. Here the CDR3 DNA reads TGTGCCAGCAGCCGGGACAGGGCCCCAAATCAGCCCCAGCATCTT.

This clonotype occurred many times. CDR3 region: CSAIGTSGPYNEQFF. In nucleotides, the CDR3 is TGCAGCGCTATCGGGACTAGCGGACCCTACAATGAGCAGTTCTTC. V and J are TRBV29-1 and TRBJ2-1; 11 bases fit TRBD2. CDR3 size: 15 residues. The germline gives CDR1 SQVTM, CDR2 ANQGSEA. The trim removed 7 bases at V and 2 bases at J, leaving 7 bases unmatched.

This clonotype has ten or more counts. This sequence joins TRBV4-1 and TRBJ2-7, with D perhaps TRBD1 (6 bases). The V end lost 3 bases, the J end lost 6 bases, and 15 bases lay between the germline ends. The germline gives CDR1 MGHRA, CDR2 YSYEKL. The CDR3 sequence is 14 residues long. The CDR3 reads CASSHENRVLEQYF. The CDR3 bases are TGCGCCAGCAGCCACGAAAACAGGGTTCTCGAGCAGTACTTC.

This clonotype was counted a few times. The chain links TRBV10-3 to TRBJ2-3; 11 bases match TRBD2. CDR3 size: 13 residues. Per germline, CDR1 ENHRY and CDR2 SYGVKD. After removal of 10 bases from V and 5 bases from J, the junction contained 5 bases not matched to a gene. The CDR3 sequence: CATGTSGIDTQYF. The DNA for the CDR3 is TGTGCCACAGGGACTAGCGGCATAGATACGCAGTATTTT.

In the case of this clonotype: A read error may be the cause here, since a much bigger clone is one base away. The chain employs TRBV6-5 and TRBJ2-1; TRBD2 aligns across 9 bases. After removal of 4 bases from V and 7 bases from J, the junction contained 14 bases not matched to a gene. Germline CDR1 and CDR2: MNHEY and SVGAGI. The CDR3 extends over 17 amino acids. As DNA, the CDR3 is TGTGCCAGCAGTTGCTCTGGGCTAGCGGGGTGGCTAAATGAGCAGTTCTTC. It codes for CASSCSGLAGWLNEQFF.

The chain carries TRBV5-4 and TRBJ2-2, with D perhaps being TRBD1 or TRBD2 (5 bases each). Germline V gene data show CDR1 as SGHNT and CDR2 as YYREEE (reference sequence). The CDR3 sequence is 16 residues long. V lost 1 base, J lost 0 bases, and 10 bases lay in between. The CDR3 DNA sequence: TGTGCCAGCAGCTTGATGGGACGGCCGAACACCGGGGAGCTGTTTTTT. Its protein product is CASSLMGRPNTGELFF.

This chain links TRBV7-8 with TRBJ1-1; TRBD1 might be the D (5 bases). The CDR3 consists of 14 residues. Germline CDR1 SGHVS, CDR2 FQNEAQ. V lost 5 bases and J lost 4, with 14 bases in between. The CDR3 protein is CASSVGTASTEAFF. For the CDR3, the DNA is TGTGCCAGCAGCGTTGGGACCGCGAGCACTGAAGCTTTCTTT.

With respect to this clonotype: One junction end disagrees with the germline gene, perhaps due to a read error. V gene TRBV13 combines with J gene TRBJ2-1, with 8 bases lining up with TRBD2. The CDR3 spans 16 residues. Germline assignment: CDR1 PRHDT and CDR2 FYEKMQ (reference sequence). CDR3 DNA: TGTGCCAGCAGCTTGCGGCGGGAGGCATCCTCCAATGAGCAGTTCTTC. Protein sequence: CASSLRREASSNEQFF.

To note about this clonotype: This may stem from a read error, because a much larger clone lies one nucleotide away. V and J are TRBV7-9 and TRBJ2-1; 10 nucleotides line up with TRBD2. The CDR3 spans 16 residues. Germline V gene sequence: CDR1 SEHNR, CDR2 FQNEAQ (reference sequence). The CDR3 region has the DNA TGTACCAGCAGCTTAGCCCTAGCGGGGGCCTACAATGAGCAGTTCTTC. Amino acids: CTSSLALAGAYNEQFF.

This clonotype was seen at least ten times. This rearrangement joins TRBV11-3 to TRBJ2-3, with D possibly TRBD2 on 6 matching bases. The CDR3 runs 13 residues. The germline V and J ends were trimmed by 3 bases and 3 bases, with 7 bases remaining between them. Germline V CDR1 and CDR2: SGHNT, YENEEA. The CDR3: CASSFSGTDTQYF. Written as DNA, the CDR3 is TGTGCCAGCAGCTTCAGCGGGACAGATACGCAGTATTTT.

The rearrangement links TRBV4-3 to TRBJ2-3, with TRBD2 as a possible D gene (6 bases). CDR1 is LGHNA and CDR2 is YSLEER in the germline V gene. Trimming pared 3 bases from V and 15 bases from J, leaving 31 bases between. CDR3 length: 17 amino acids. The CDR3 reads CASSQVTGVGSADTNYF. Written as DNA, the CDR3 is TGCGCCAGCAGCCAGGTAACGGGAGTGGGATCGGCAGATACGAACTATTTT.

Comments on this clonotype: No conserved phenylalanine or tryptophan is present at the end of the CDR3, so a read error is the likely explanation. This chain uses TRBV6-2 or TRBV6-3 with TRBJ2-1, with 8 positions matching TRBD1. The CDR3 has 15 amino acids. CDR1 is MNHEY, CDR2 SVGEGT, per germline. This CDR3 is CASTIGTGRHNDQFS. The CDR3 coding sequence is TGTGCCAGCACCATCGGGACAGGCCGCCACAATGATCAGTTCTCC.

The J gene is TRBJ2-2, the V gene TRBV6-1; TRBD1 might be the D (5 bases). The ends were cut back, 2 bases at V and 6 bases at J, with 16 bases in the middle. The CDR3 length is 16 residues. CDR1 is MNHNS, CDR2 SASEGT, per germline. The CDR3 DNA reads TGTGCCAGCAGTGAACGAAGGGGCGCAGCCCCCGGGGAGCTGTTTTTT. Translation: CASSERRGAAPGELFF.

This clonotype turned up a few times. The chain combines TRBV5-6 with TRBJ2-1, with a possible D match to TRBD1 (5 bases). V lost 10 bases and J lost 5, with 13 bases in between. Germline V lookup: CDR1 SGHDT, CDR2 YYEEEE. This CDR3 is 12 amino acids long. CDR3 sequence reads: CAQGAENNEQFF. CDR3 coding DNA: TGTGCCCAAGGGGCGGAAAACAATGAGCAGTTCTTC.

This chain connects TRBV5-1 to TRBJ2-7; 10 bases line up with TRBD2. This CDR3 has 16 amino acids. The V gene's germline CDR1 is SGHRS and CDR2 YFSETQ. V lost 0 bases to trimming and J lost 4 bases; unmatched junction nucleotides: 7. The CDR3 region is CASSLAQLAGAYEQYF. The CDR3 nucleotides are TGCGCCAGCAGCTTGGCCCAGCTAGCGGGAGCGTACGAGCAGTACTTC.

For this clonotype: A read error is likely, as this CDR3 ends without the conserved phenylalanine or tryptophan. The chain is built from TRBV11-2 and TRBJ2-7, with 7 bases lining up with TRBD1. The CDR3 consists of 13 residues. The germline V gene encodes CDR1 SGHAT and CDR2 FQNNGV. The junction had 3 bases not matched to a gene; V was cut back by 5 bases and J by 2 bases. The CDR3 region has the DNA TGTGCCAGCAGCATGGGGACAGCCTACGAGCAGTACTCC. As protein: CASSMGTAYEQYS.

A note on this clonotype: A much larger clonotype is one base distant, so this may be a read error. The J gene is TRBJ2-1, the V gene TRBV10-3, with D possibly matching TRBD2 (6 bases). V lost 6 bases to trimming and J lost 13 bases, with 16 bases between them. The CDR3 is 12 residues long. Germline V gene sequence: CDR1 ENHRY, CDR2 SYGVKD. DNA for the CDR3: TGTGCCATCAGCAAAAACACCGGGACTCAGTTCTTC. Translating gives CAISKNTGTQFF.

Remarks on this clonotype: The junction departs from the called germline gene at one end, perhaps through a read error. The genes are TRBV12-3 or TRBV12-4 and TRBJ2-3; unclear D gene. The CDR3 loop spans 13 amino acids. The CDR3 is CVSSLVTEDTQYF. CDR3 coding DNA: TGTGTCAGCAGTTTAGTAACAGAAGATACGCAGTATTTT.

For this clonotype: With a much larger clone just one base away, this may be a read error. The chain employs TRBV4-1 and TRBJ1-2, with TRBD1 identical over 7 bases. CDR1 and CDR2 (germline): MGHRA, YSYEKL. CDR3 length equals 15 residues. CDR3 region: CACSQVVGGDYGYTF. The CDR3 coding sequence is TGCGCCTGCAGCCAAGTTGTAGGGGGCGACTATGGCTACACCTTC.

Concerning this clonotype itself: A clone one base away is much larger, so this may be a read error. V and J are TRBV5-1 and TRBJ2-1, with no clear D. The germline V gene encodes CDR1 SGHRS and CDR2 YFSETQ. This CDR3 is 11 amino acids long. V was clipped by 4 bases and J by 8 bases, with 7 bases between them. CDR3 protein: CASSDYDEQFF. DNA for the CDR3: TGCGCCAGCAGCGATTACGATGAGCAGTTCTTC.

On this clonotype itself: A read error is likely, as this CDR3 ends without the conserved phenylalanine or tryptophan. The J gene is TRBJ2-2, the V gene TRBV4-3, with 10 bases matching TRBD1. The germline gives CDR1 LGHNA, CDR2 YSLEER. This CDR3 comprises 18 residues. CDR3 residues: CASSQYHWTGGYTRELFI. The CDR3 coding sequence is TGCGCCAGCAGCCAATATCATTGGACAGGGGGGTACACCCGGGAGCTGTTTATT.

CDR3 DNA: TGTGCCAGCAGTTTGTCAGGGGTCGAGGTCCAGTACTTC. Amino acid sequence: CASSLSGVEVQYF. V usage is TRBV12-3 or TRBV12-4 and J usage is TRBJ2-5, with D perhaps TRBD1 (6 bases). Trimming pared 3 bases from V and 10 bases from J, leaving 15 bases between. The CDR3 is made up of 13 amino acids.

To note about this clonotype: A read error is possible here, since a much larger clone lies one base away. The CDR3 does not close with the conserved phenylalanine or tryptophan, likely indicating a read error. The chain joins TRBV5-1 to TRBJ1-1; D is unresolved. V was pared by 3 bases and J by 2 bases, with 8 bases between. The CDR3 is made up of 13 amino acids. Per the germline V gene, CDR1 is SGHRS and CDR2 is YFSETQ. The CDR3 DNA reads TGCGCCAGCAGCTATAACACCAACACTGAAGCTTTCTAT. This gives the protein CASSYNTNTEAFY.